The source of this TCR beta chain is a study of blood T cell repertoires in COVID-19. TCRdb's copy holds only in-frame clones and misses some; the assay was immunoSEQ multiplex PCR. The sample records under 200,000 clones, roughly 80% being singletons. A remark on this clone: The germline gene is not matched at one end of the junction; a read error may be the cause.

Germline V CDR1 and CDR2: SSHAT, FNYEAQ (reference sequence). The CDR3 is 19 amino acids. Sequences were obtained from PBMCs or T cells enriched from blood (not recorded which). This rearrangement joins TRBV7-7 to TRBJ2-2, with TRBD1 as a possible D gene (5 bases). The source is a woman aged 40 to 50 with acute COVID-19. As DNA, the CDR3 is TGTGCTAGCAGCTTAAGCCCCACGATAGGGGTGCCTAACACCGGGGAGCTGTTTTTT. The encoded protein is CASSLSPTIGVPNTGELFF. The full variable domain, with the rest looked up from reference TRBV7-7 and TRBJ2-2, is GAGVSQSPRYKVTKRGQDVTLRCDPISSHATLYWYQQALGQGPEFLTYFNYEAQPDKSGLPSDRFSAERPEGSISTLTIQRTEQRDSAMYRCASSLSPTIGVPNTGELFFGEGSRLTVL.